This TCR beta chain was identified during a study of T-cell memory formation after mild COVID-19. Study-wide points: Nothing showed for sure that second-wave clones peaking on day 37 were SARS-CoV-2 specific. The CD4+ clones that contracted clustered mainly within CM and EM, and the CD8+ clones concentrated in EMRA.

From the 5' RACE reads, TCRdb called clonotypes with MiXCR, one entry per CDR3 protein. The sample has roughly 550,000 distinct CDR3 sequences; approximately 20% are singletons. The CDR3 runs 14 residues. The germline V and J ends were trimmed by 6 bases and 2 bases, with 13 bases remaining between them. Germline V gene sequence: CDR1 MNHEY, CDR2 SVGAGI. In its sample, this clonotype was seen many times. The antigen is undetermined. The rearrangement uses TRBV6-5 and TRBJ2-5; TRBD2 is a possible D gene (5 bases). Sequenced material: PBMCs or a T cell subset sorted from them (not recorded which). This TCR derives from an adult woman who had mild COVID-19 (a few samples of this study predate the infection). Cell type and time point are not known. For the CDR3, the DNA is TGTGCCAGCAGAGGACTCAGGAGTCAAGAGACCCAGTACTTC. Translating gives CASRGLRSQETQYF.